This TCR beta chain is drawn from a study of human T cells and chemical hapten exposure. Looking at the study overall: Mostly female patients had alopecia areata, totalis or universalis.

This clonotype occurred a few times. TCRdb reprocessed the RACE reads with MiXCR, giving one entry per CDR3 protein. The sample lists about 51,000 distinct CDR3 sequences; roughly 9.9% were seen once. There are 15 residues in the CDR3. Trimming took 7 bases from V and 8 from J; bases not matched to a gene: 13. Germline-derived CDR1 and CDR2 are SGHTA and FQGNSA. Specified time point: pre-sensitization, week 0. Specified treatment: therapeutic diphenylcyclopropenone sensitization with weekly scalp DPC. The receptor was isolated from a woman aged 40 to 50 with alopecia areata. Some clones in this sample may be carry-over from other donors' samples. The chain joins TRBV7-2 to TRBJ2-1; TRBD2 agrees at 8 bases. Sample: whole blood, taken in connection with sensitization to the hapten diphenylcyclopropenone (DPC). CDR3 in DNA: TGTGCCAGCACCCGTAGCGGGGCCTGGGGGGATGAGCAGTTCTTC. This sequence encodes CASTRSGAWGDEQFF.